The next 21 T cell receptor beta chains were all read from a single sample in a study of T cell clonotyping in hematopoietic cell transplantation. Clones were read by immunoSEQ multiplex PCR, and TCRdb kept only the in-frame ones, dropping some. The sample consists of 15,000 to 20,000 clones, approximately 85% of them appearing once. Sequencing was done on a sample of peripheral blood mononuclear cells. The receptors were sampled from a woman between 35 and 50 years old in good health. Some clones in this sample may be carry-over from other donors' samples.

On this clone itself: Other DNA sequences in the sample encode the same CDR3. The CDR3 spells CASSQQAGTGDYGYTF. The CDR3 DNA sequence: TGTGCCAGCAGCCAACAAGCCGGGACAGGGGACTATGGCTACACCTTC. V gene TRBV7-9 combines with J gene TRBJ1-2; 10 nucleotides align to TRBD1. This CDR3 region has 16 residues. CDR1 and CDR2 from the germline V gene are SEHNR and FQNEAQ (reference sequence). Trimming removed 5 bases from V and 3 bases from J; junction bases left unmatched: 9.

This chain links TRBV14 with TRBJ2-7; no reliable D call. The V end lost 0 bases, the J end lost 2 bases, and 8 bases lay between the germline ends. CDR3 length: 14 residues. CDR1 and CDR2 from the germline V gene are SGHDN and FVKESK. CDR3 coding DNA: TGTGCCAGCAGCCAAGATTTGGCAACCTACGAGCAGTACTTC. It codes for CASSQDLATYEQYF.

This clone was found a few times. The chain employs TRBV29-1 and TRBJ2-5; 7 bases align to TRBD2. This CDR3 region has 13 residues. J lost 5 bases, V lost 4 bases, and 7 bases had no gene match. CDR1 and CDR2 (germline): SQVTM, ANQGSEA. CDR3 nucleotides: TGCAGCGTTGTCAGGGACTACCCTGAGACCCAGTACTTC. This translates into CSVVRDYPETQYF.

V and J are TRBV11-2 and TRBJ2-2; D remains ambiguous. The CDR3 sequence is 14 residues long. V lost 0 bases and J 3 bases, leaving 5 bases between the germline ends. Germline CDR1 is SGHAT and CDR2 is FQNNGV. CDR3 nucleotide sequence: TGTGCCAGCAGCTTAGAACTCTACACCGGGGAGCTGTTTTTT. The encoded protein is CASSLELYTGELFF.

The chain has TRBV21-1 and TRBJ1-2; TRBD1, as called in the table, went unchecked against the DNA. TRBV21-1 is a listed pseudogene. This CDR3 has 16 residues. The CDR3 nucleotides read TGTGCCAGCAGCAAAGGCAGGGACAGGGGGCAAGGTGGCTACACCTTC. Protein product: CASSKGRDRGQGGYTF.

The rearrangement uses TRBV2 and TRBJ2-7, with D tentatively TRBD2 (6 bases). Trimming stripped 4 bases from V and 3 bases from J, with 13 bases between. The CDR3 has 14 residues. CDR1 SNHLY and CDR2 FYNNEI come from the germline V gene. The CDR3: CASSARGGFYEQYF. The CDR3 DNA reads TGTGCCAGCAGTGCGAGGGGAGGTTTCTACGAGCAGTACTTC.

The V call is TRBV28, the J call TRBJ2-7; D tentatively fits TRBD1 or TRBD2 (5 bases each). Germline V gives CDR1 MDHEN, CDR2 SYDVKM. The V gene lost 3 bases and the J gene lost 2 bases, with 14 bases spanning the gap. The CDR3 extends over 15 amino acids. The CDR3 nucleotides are TGTGCCAGCAGTTTGTTCCGGGGCAGTGCCTACGAGCAGTACTTC. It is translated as CASSLFRGSAYEQYF.

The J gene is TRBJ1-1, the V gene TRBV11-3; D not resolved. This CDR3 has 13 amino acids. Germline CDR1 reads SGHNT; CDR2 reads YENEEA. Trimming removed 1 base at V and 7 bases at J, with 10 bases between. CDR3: CASSLASGREAFF. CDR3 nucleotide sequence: TGTGCCAGCAGCTTAGCTTCCGGCCGTGAAGCTTTCTTT.

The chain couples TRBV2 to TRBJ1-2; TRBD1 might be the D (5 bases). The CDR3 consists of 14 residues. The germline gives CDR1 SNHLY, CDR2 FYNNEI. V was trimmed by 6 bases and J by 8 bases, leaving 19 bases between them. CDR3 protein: CASSDRDLKNGYTF. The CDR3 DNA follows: TGTGCCAGCAGCGACCGGGACTTGAAAAACGGCTACACCTTC.

The CDR3 loop is CAISLKRETQYF. In DNA form, the CDR3 reads TGTGCCATCAGCCTTAAGCGTGAGACCCAGTACTTC. The chain joins TRBV10-3 to TRBJ2-5, with D unclear. Germline V gene sequence: CDR1 ENHRY, CDR2 SYGVKD. The CDR3 runs to 12 residues. Trimming stripped 6 bases from V and 5 bases from J, with 10 bases between.

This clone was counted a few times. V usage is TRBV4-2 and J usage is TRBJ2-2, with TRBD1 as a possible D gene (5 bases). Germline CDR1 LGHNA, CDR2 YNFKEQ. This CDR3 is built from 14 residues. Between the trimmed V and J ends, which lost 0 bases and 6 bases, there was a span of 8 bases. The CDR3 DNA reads TGTGCCAGCAGCCAAGATTTACAGGCCGGGGAGCTGTTTTTT. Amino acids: CASSQDLQAGELFF.

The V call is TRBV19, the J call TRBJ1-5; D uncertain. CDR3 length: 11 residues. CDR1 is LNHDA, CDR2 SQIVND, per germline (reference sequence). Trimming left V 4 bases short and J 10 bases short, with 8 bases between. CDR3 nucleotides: TGTGCCAGTAGTAAAGGAGTCCCCCAGCATTTT. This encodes CASSKGVPQHF.

In nucleotides, the CDR3 is TGTGCCAGCAGTCGACAGTTGAATCAGCCCCAGCATTTT. It is translated as CASSRQLNQPQHF. The chain links TRBV2 to TRBJ1-5, with D possibly matching TRBD1 (5 bases). Germline V gene data show CDR1 as SNHLY and CDR2 as FYNNEI. The CDR3 has 13 residues. V was trimmed by 5 bases and J by 4 bases, leaving 9 bases between them.

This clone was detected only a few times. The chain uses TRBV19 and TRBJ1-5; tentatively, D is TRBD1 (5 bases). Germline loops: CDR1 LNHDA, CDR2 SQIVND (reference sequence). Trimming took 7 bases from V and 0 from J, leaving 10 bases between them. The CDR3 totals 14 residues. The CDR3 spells CASNGHVSNQPQHF. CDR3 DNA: TGTGCCAGTAATGGACATGTTAGCAATCAGCCCCAGCATTTT.

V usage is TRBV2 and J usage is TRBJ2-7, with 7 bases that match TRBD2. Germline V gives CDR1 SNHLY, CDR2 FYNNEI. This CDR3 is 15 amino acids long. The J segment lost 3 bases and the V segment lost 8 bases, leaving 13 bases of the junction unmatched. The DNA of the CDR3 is TGTGCCAGCCATGGGGGGGTTCTCACGATCTACGAGCAGTACTTC. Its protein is CASHGGVLTIYEQYF. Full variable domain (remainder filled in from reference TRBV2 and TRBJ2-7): EPEVTQTPSHQVTQMGQEVILRCVPISNHLYFYWYRQILGQKVEFLVSFYNNEISEKSEIFDDQFSVERPDGSNFTLKIRSTKLEDSAMYFCASHGGVLTIYEQYFGPGTRLTVT.

CDR3 sequence: CASSPDQGFSGANVLTF. The CDR3 DNA is TGTGCCAGCTCACCTGACCAGGGTTTCTCTGGGGCCAACGTCCTGACTTTC. The V and J genes are TRBV18 and TRBJ2-6; TRBD1 might be the D (5 bases). Trimming stripped 3 bases from V and 0 bases from J, with 12 bases between. The CDR3 runs to 17 residues. Germline V lookup: CDR1 KGHSH, CDR2 LQKENI.

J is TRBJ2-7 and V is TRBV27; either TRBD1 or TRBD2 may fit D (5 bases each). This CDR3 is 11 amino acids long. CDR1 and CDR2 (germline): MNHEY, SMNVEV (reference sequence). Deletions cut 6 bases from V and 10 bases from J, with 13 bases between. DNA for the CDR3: TGTGCCAGCAGAAGGGGAGATGGACAGTACTTC. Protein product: CASRRGDGQYF.

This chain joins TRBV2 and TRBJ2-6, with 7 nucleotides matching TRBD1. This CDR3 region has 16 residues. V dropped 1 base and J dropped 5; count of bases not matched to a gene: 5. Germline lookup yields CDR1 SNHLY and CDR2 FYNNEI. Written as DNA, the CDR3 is TGTGCCAGCAGTGAAGTAACAGGGGTTAGGGCCAACGTCCTGACTTTC. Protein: CASSEVTGVRANVLTF. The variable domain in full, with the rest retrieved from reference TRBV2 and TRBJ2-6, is EPEVTQTPSHQVTQMGQEVILRCVPISNHLYFYWYRQILGQKVEFLVSFYNNEISEKSEIFDDQFSVERPDGSNFTLKIRSTKLEDSAMYFCASSEVTGVRANVLTFGAGSRLTVL.

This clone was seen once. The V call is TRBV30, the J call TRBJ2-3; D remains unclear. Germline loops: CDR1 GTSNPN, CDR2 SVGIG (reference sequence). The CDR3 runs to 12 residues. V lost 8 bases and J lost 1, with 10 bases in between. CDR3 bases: TGTGCCGGTGAACCCGGCACAGATACGCAGTATTTT. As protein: CAGEPGTDTQYF.

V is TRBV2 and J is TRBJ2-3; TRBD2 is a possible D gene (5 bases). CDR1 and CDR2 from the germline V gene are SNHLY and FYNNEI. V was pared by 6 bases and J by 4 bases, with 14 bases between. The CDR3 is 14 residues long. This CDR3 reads CASRRVTRSDTQYF. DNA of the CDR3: TGTGCCAGCAGGCGGGTAACTAGATCAGATACGCAGTATTTT.

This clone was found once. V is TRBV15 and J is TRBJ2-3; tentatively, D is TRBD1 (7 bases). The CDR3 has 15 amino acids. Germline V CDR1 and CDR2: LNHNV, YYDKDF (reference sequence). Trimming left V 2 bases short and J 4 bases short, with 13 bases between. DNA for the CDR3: TGTGCCACCAGCAGACCTACAGGGGAGGCAGATACGCAGTATTTT. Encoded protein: CATSRPTGEADTQYF.